This entry describes one TCR beta chain. Its antigen is not known. The CDR3 is 16 residues long. Germline CDR1 and CDR2: SGDLS and YYNGEE. These data belong to a study of T cells expressing NK-cell markers. Notes on the study in general: Nothing established the HCMV specificity of expanded NKG2C+ T cell clones.

Reanalyzing the 5' RACE reads, TCRdb keeps one entry per CDR3 protein, without DNA. The sample table includes hundreds of thousands of distinct CDR3 sequences. The chain combines TRBV9 with TRBJ2-2; there is no DNA to check the TCRdb D call of TRBD1. The source of this sequence is a woman between 18 and 75 years old in good health. The sample was blood T cells: a sorted CD56 or NKG2C T cell subset, CD4+ or CD8+ T cells, or bulk PBMC T cells (not recorded which). CDR3 in amino acids: CASSVVVGASTGELFF. Full variable domain (rest looked up from reference TRBV9 and TRBJ2-2): DSGVTQTPKHLITATGQRVTLRCSPRSGDLSVYWYQQSLDQGLQFLIQYYNGEERAKGNILERFSAQQFPDLHSELNLSSLELGDSALYFCASSVVVGASTGELFFGEGSRLTVL.